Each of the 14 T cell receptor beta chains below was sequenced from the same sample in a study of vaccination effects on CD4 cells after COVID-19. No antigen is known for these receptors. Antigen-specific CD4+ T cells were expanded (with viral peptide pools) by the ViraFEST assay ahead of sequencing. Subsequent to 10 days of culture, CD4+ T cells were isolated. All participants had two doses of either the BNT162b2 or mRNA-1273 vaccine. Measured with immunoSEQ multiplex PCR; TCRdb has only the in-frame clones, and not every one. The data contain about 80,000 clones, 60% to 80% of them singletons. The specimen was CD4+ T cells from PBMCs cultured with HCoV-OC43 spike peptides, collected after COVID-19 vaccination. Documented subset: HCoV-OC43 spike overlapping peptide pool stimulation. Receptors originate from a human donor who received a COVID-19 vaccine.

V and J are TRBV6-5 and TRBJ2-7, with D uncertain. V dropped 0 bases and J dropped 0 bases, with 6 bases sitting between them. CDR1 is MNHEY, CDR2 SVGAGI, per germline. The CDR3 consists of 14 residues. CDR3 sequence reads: CASSYSGSSYEQYV. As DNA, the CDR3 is TGTGCCAGCAGTTACTCTGGCAGCTCCTACGAGCAGTACGTC.

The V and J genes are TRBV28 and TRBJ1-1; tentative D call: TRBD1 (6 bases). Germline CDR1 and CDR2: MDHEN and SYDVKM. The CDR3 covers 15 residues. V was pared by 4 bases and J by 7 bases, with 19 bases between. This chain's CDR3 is CASSSPPSGEVEAFF. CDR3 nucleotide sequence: TGTGCCAGCAGTTCCCCCCCTTCAGGGGAGGTTGAAGCTTTCTTT.

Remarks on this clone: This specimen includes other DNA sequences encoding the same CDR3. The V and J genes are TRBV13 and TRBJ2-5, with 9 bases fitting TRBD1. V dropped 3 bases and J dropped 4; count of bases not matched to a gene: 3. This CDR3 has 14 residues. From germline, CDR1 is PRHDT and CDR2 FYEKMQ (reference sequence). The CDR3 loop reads CASSLGQGRETQYF. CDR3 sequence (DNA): TGTGCCAGCAGCTTGGGACAGGGACGAGAGACCCAGTACTTC.

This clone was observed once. This chain's CDR3 is CASSPQGFREQYV. The DNA of the CDR3 is TGTGCCAGCTCACCACAAGGGTTTCGCGAGCAGTACGTC. The chain recombines TRBV18 with TRBJ2-7, with D hard to call. The germline V and J ends were trimmed by 1 base and 6 bases, with 10 bases remaining between them. The CDR3 has 13 residues. Germline lookup yields CDR1 KGHSH and CDR2 LQKENI.

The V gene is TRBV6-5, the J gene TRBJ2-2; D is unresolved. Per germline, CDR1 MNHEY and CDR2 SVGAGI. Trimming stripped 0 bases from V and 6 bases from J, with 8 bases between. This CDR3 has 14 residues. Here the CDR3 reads CASSYSRRSGELFF. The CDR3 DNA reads TGTGCCAGCAGTTACTCGAGGCGGTCCGGGGAGCTGTTTTTT.

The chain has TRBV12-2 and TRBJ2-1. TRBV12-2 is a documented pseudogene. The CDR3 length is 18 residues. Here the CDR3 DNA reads TGTGCAAGTCGCTTAGAGGGGACTGGAACAGGGAGTCACAATGAGCAGTTCTTC. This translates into CASRLEGTGTGSHNEQFF.

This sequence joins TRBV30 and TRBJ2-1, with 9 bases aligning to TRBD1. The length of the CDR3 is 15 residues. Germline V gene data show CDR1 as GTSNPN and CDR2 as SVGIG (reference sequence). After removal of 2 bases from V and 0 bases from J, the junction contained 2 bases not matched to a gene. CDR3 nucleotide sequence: TGTGCCTGGAGTCGGGGACAGGGCTCCTACAATGAGCAGTTCTTC. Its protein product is CAWSRGQGSYNEQFF.

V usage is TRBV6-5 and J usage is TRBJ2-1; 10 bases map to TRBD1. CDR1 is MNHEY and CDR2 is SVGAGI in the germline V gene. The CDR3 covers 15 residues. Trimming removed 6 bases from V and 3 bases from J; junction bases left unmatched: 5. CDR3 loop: CASRPRTGGYNEQFF. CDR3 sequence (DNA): TGTGCCAGCAGGCCACGGACAGGGGGCTACAATGAGCAGTTCTTC.

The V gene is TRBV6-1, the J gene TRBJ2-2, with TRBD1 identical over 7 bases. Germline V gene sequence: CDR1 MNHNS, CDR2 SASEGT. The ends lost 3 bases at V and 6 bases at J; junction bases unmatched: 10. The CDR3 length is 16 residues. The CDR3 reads CASSDPGTAVPGELFF. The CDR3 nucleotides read TGTGCCAGCAGTGACCCCGGGACAGCGGTACCCGGGGAGCTGTTTTTT.

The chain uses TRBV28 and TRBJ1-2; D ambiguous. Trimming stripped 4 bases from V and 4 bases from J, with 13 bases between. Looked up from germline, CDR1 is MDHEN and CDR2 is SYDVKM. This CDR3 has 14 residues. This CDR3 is CASSSRGPVYGYTF. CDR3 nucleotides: TGTGCCAGCAGTTCCCGTGGTCCCGTCTATGGCTACACCTTC.

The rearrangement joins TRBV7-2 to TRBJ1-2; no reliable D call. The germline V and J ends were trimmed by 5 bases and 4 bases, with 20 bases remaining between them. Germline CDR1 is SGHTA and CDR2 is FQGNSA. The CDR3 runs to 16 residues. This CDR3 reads CASSPSSADSSYGYTF. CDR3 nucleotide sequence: TGTGCCAGCAGCCCTTCTTCGGCAGATTCTAGCTATGGCTACACCTTC.

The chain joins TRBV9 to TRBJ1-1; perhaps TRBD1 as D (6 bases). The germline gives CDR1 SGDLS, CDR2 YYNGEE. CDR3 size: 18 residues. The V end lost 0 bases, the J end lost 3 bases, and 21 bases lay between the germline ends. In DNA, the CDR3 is TGTGCCAGCAGCGTAGTCGACAGGCCGTCCCGGTCGGACACTGAAGCTTTCTTT. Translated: CASSVVDRPSRSDTEAFF.

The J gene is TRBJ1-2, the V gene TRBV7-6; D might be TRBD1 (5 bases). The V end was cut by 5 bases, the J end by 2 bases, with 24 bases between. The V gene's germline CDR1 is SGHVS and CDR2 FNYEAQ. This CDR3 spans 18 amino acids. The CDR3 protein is CASSRGISGPPINYGYTF. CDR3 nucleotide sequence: TGTGCCAGCAGCCGGGGGATATCCGGTCCCCCAATCAACTATGGCTACACCTTC.

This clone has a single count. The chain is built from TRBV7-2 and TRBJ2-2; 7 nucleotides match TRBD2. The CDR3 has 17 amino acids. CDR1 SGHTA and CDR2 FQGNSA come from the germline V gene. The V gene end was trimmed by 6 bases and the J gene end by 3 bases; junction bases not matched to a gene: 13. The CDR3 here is CASSPSGGGTYTGELFF. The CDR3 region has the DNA TGTGCCAGCAGTCCGAGTGGGGGGGGGACCTACACCGGGGAGCTGTTTTTT.